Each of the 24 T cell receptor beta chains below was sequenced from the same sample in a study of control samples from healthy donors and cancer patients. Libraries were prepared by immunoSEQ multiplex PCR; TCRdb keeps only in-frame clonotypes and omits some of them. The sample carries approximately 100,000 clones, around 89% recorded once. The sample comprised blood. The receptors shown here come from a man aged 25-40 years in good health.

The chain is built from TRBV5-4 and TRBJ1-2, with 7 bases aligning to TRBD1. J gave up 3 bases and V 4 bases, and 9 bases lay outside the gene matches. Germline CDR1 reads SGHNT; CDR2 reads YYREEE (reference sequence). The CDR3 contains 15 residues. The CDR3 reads CASSRGTVTDYGYTF. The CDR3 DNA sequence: TGTGCCAGCAGCCGGGGGACAGTTACTGACTATGGCTACACCTTC.

CDR3 sequence reads: CASSLSPSSGNTIYF. As DNA, the CDR3 is TGTGCCAGCAGCTTGTCTCCGAGCTCTGGAAACACCATATATTTT. The genes are TRBV5-6 and TRBJ1-3; D gene ambiguous. This CDR3 is 15 amino acids long. The germline gives CDR1 SGHDT, CDR2 YYEEEE. Trimming cost V 1 base and J 0 bases, with 8 bases left between them.

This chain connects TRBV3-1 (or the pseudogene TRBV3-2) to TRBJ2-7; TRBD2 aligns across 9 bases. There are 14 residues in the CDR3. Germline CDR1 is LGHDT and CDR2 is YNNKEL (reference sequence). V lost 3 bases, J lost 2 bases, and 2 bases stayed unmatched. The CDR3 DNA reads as TGTGCCAGCAGCCACCAGCGGGAGGCCTACGAGCAGTACTTC. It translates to CASSHQREAYEQYF.

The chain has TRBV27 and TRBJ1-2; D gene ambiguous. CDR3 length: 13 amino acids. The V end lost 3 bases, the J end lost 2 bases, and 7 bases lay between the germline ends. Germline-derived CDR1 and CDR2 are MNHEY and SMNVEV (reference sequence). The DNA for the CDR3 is TGTGCCAGCAGTTTTGGCAGAAACTATGGCTACACCTTC. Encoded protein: CASSFGRNYGYTF.

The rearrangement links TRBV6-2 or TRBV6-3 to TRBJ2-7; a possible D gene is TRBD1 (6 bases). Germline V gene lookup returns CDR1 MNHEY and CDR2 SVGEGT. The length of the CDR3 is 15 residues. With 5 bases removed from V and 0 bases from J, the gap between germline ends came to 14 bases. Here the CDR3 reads CASSRSGTSSYEQYF. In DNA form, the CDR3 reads TGTGCCAGCAGTCGCTCCGGGACAAGCTCCTACGAGCAGTACTTC.

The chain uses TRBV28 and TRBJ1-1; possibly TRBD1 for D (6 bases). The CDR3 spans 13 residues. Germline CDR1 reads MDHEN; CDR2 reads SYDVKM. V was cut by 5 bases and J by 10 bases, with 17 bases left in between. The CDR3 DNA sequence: TGTGCCAGCAGTCAACAGGGTGTAAAGGGAGCTTTCTTT. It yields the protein CASSQQGVKGAFF.

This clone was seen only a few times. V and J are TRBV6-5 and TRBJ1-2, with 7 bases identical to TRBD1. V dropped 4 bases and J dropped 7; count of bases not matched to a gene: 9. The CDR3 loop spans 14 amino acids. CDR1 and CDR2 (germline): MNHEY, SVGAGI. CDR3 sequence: CASSSGTGDTGYTF. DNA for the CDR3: TGTGCCAGCAGTTCTGGAACAGGGGATACTGGCTACACCTTC.

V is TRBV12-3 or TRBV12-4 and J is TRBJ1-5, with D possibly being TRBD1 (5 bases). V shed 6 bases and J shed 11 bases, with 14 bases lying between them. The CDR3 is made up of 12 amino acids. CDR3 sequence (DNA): TGTGCCAGCAGCTCCGGGACCTCGACCCAGCATTTT. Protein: CASSSGTSTQHF.

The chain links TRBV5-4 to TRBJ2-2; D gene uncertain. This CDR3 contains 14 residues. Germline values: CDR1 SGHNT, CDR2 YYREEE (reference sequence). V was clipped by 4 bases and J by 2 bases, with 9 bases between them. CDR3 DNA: TGTGCCAGCAGCCTGACACCTAACACCGGGGAGCTGTTTTTT. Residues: CASSLTPNTGELFF. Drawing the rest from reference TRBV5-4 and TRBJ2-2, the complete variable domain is ETGVTQSPTHLIKTRGQQVTLRCSSQSGHNTVSWYQQALGQGPQFIFQYYREEENGRGNFPPRFSGLQFPNYSSELNVNALELDDSALYLCASSLTPNTGELFFGEGSRLTVL.

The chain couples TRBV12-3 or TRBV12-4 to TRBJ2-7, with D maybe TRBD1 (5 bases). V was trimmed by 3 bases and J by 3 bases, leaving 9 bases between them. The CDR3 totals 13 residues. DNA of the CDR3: TGTGCCAGCAGTTTGGGGCAGATCTACGAGCAGTACTTC. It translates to CASSLGQIYEQYF.

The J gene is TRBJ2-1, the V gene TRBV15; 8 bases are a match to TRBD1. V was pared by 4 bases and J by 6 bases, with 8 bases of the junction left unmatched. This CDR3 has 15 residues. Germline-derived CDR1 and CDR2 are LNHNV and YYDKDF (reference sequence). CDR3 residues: CATSTRRQGPNEQFF. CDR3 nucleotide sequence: TGTGCCACCAGCACCCGACGACAGGGGCCCAATGAGCAGTTCTTC.

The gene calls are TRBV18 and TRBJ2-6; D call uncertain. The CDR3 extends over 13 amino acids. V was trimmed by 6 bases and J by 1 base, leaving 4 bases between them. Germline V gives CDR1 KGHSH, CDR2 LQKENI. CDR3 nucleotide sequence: TGTGCCAGCTCCCGATCTGGGGCCAACGTCCTGACTTTC. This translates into CASSRSGANVLTF.

The CDR3 loop is CASSFTGVSTGELFF. The DNA of the CDR3 is TGTGCCAGCAGCTTTACGGGAGTCAGCACCGGGGAGCTGTTTTTT. The J gene is TRBJ2-2, the V gene TRBV6-2 or TRBV6-3; weak D call: TRBD2 (6 bases). Trimming cost V 6 bases and J 4 bases, with 15 bases left between them. Germline CDR1 is MNHEY and CDR2 is SVGEGT. The CDR3 is 15 amino acids.

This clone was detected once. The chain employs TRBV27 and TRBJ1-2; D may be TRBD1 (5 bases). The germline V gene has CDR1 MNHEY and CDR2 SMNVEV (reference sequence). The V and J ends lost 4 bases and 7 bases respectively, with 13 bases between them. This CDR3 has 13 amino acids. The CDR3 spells CASSSAGTPGYTF. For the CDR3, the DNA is TGTGCCAGCAGTTCCGCCGGGACTCCTGGCTACACCTTC.

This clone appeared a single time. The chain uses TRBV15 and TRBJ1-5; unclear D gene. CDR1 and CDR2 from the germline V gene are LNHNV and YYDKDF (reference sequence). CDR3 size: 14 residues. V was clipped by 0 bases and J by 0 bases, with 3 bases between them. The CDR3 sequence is CATSRENSNQPQHF. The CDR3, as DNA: TGTGCCACCAGCAGAGAAAATAGCAATCAGCCCCAGCATTTT.

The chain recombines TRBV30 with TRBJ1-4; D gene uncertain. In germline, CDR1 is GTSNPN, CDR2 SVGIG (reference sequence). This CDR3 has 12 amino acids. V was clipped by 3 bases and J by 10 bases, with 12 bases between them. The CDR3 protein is CAWRGGYGKLFF. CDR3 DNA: TGTGCCTGGAGGGGAGGTTACGGAAAACTGTTTTTT.

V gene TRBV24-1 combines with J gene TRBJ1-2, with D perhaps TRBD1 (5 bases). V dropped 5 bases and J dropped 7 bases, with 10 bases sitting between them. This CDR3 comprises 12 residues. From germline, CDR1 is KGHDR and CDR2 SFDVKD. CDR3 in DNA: TGTGCCACCAGTGTCAGGGTCGGTGGCTACACCTTC. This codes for CATSVRVGGYTF.

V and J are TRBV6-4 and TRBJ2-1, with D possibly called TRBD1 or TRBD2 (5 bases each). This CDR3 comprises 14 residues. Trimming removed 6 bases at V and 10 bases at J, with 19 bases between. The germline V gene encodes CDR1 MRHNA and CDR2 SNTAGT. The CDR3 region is CASSGAKGLGEQFF. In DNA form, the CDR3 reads TGTGCCAGCAGCGGGGCTAAGGGGCTTGGGGAGCAGTTCTTC.

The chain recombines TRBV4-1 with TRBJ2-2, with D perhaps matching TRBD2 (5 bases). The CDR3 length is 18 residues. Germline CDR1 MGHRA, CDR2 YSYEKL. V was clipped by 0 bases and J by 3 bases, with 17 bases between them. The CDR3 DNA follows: TGCGCCAGCAGCCAAGATCTATTCGGGCTAGCTCACACCGGGGAGCTGTTTTTT. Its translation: CASSQDLFGLAHTGELFF.

As DNA, the CDR3 is TGCGCCAGCACCCCACGTGAGACGGCATTTTACGAGCAGTACTTC. Translated: CASTPRETAFYEQYF. V usage is TRBV4-1 and J usage is TRBJ2-7; D remains unclear. This CDR3 is 15 amino acids long. In germline, CDR1 is MGHRA, CDR2 YSYEKL. V lost 7 bases to trimming and J lost 4 bases, with 20 bases between them.

This CDR3 is CASTFGDRGLDEQFF. DNA for the CDR3: TGTGCCAGCACCTTCGGGGACAGGGGTTTGGATGAGCAGTTCTTC. V is TRBV5-6 and J is TRBJ2-1; TRBD1 aligns across 10 bases. V lost 6 bases to trimming and J lost 8 bases; unmatched junction nucleotides: 11. The germline gives CDR1 SGHDT, CDR2 YYEEEE. The CDR3 runs 15 residues.

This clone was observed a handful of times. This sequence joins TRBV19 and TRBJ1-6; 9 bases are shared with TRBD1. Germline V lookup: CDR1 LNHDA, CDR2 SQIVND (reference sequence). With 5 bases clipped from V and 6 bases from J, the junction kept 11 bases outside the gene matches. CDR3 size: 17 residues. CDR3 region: CASSPWATGGSNSPLHF. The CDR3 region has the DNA TGTGCCAGTAGTCCGTGGGCGACAGGGGGAAGTAATTCACCCCTCCACTTT.

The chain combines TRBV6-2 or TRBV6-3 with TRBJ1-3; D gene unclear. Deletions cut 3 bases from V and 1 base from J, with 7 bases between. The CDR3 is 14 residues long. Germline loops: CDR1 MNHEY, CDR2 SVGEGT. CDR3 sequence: CASSYDRSGNTIYF. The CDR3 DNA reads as TGTGCCAGCAGTTATGACCGGTCTGGAAACACCATATATTTT.

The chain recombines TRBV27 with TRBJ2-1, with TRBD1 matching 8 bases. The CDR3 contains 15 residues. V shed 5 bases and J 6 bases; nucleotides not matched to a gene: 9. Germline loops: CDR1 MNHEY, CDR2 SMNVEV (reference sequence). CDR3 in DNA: TGTGCCAGCAGTGGAGGACAGGGAAGGGGCAATGAGCAGTTCTTC. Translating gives CASSGGQGRGNEQFF.